Below are 18 T cell receptor beta chains sequenced from a single sample in a study of CD8 T cells in Susac syndrome. When the RNA was reverse transcribed, random hexamers were used with an input of about 0.5 to 1 ug. TCRdb redid the calling of the immunoSEQ multiplex PCR reads with MiXCR, one entry per CDR3 protein. The data hold roughly 200,000 distinct CDR3 sequences, with roughly 94% observed a single time. Sequencing was done on a sample of CD4+ T cells from PBMCs. All receptors come from a human donor with Susac syndrome.

This chain links TRBV4-2 with TRBJ1-1; D is ambiguous. V was cut by 0 bases and J by 0 bases, with 8 bases left in between. The CDR3 contains 15 residues. Germline CDR1 is LGHNA and CDR2 is YNFKEQ. CDR3 region: CASSQDPGMNTEAFF. DNA for the CDR3: TGTGCCAGCAGCCAAGATCCGGGCATGAACACTGAAGCTTTCTTT.

The genes are TRBV12-3 or TRBV12-4 and TRBJ1-1; TRBD1 aligns across 8 bases. This CDR3 contains 15 residues. Unmatched junction bases numbered 3, after V lost 2 bases and J lost 1 base. The CDR3 bases are TGTGCCAGCAGTTTAATTACAGGGGGGAACACTGAAGCTTTCTTT. This gives the protein CASSLITGGNTEAFF.

The CDR3 nucleotides are TGTGCCAGCAGTTTGGGACAGCAGCCCCAGCATTTT. Translation: CASSLGQQPQHF. The genes are TRBV12-3 or TRBV12-4 and TRBJ1-5, with 7 bases aligning to TRBD1. Unmatched junction bases numbered 0, after V lost 3 bases and J lost 7 bases. This CDR3 contains 12 residues.

This clonotype has a single count. The CDR3 loop reads CASSLDFLGRGGYTF. In DNA form, the CDR3 reads TGCGCCAGCAGCTTGGATTTCCTCGGAAGAGGTGGCTACACCTTC. The rearrangement uses TRBV4-3 and TRBJ1-2; no reliable D call. The CDR3 sequence is 15 residues long. The V end lost 5 bases, the J end lost 7 bases, and 20 bases lay between the germline ends. The germline gives CDR1 LGHNA, CDR2 YSLEER.

The chain has TRBV9 and TRBJ2-5; TRBD2 matches 11 bases. The CDR3 spans 14 residues. In germline, CDR1 is SGDLS, CDR2 YYNGEE. V was clipped by 3 bases and J by 5 bases; unmatched bases: 3. CDR3 coding DNA: TGTGCCAGCAGCGGTAGCGGGAGGGGTGAGACCCAGTACTTC. Protein: CASSGSGRGETQYF.

The genes are TRBV12-3 or TRBV12-4 and TRBJ1-2; D not certain. The CDR3 length is 11 residues. V was cut by 7 bases and J by 4 bases, with 7 bases left in between. CDR3 DNA: TGTGCCAGCACCCGGACCTATGGCTACACCTTC. It specifies CASTRTYGYTF.

Comments on this clonotype: At one end the junction does not follow the germline gene, possibly because of a read error. The chain is built from TRBV20-1 and TRBJ2-3; 10 nucleotides match TRBD2. Germline V gene lookup returns CDR1 DFQATT and CDR2 SNEGSKA (reference sequence). The CDR3 contains 15 residues. CDR3 sequence reads: CSTRGSGGVLDTQYF. The DNA of the CDR3 is TGCAGTACTAGAGGAAGCGGGGGGGTCTTAGATACGCAGTATTTT.

The rearrangement links TRBV7-2 to TRBJ2-5, with 7 bases lining up with TRBD2. V shed 5 bases, J shed 11 bases, and the junction held 11 bases outside the gene matches. The germline gives CDR1 SGHTA, CDR2 FQGNSA. The CDR3 sequence is 13 residues long. The CDR3 reads CASSPPWAGVQYF. DNA for the CDR3: TGTGCCAGCAGCCCCCCTTGGGCGGGAGTGCAGTACTTC.

The chain joins TRBV12-3 or TRBV12-4 to TRBJ2-3; TRBD1 or TRBD2 may be the D gene (5 bases each). This CDR3 has 14 amino acids. V gave up 3 bases and J gave up 1 base, with 8 bases separating them. CDR3 nucleotide sequence: TGTGCCAGCAGTTTCCGGGGACGCACAGATACGCAGTATTTT. Translation: CASSFRGRTDTQYF.

The genes are TRBV5-1 and TRBJ1-1; D is ambiguous. The CDR3 runs to 14 residues. Deletions cut 0 bases from V and 3 bases from J, with 9 bases between. Germline CDR1 reads SGHRS; CDR2 reads YFSETQ. The CDR3 region has the DNA TGCGCCAGCAGCTTGGACAGCTTTGACACTGAAGCTTTCTTT. It encodes CASSLDSFDTEAFF.

CDR3 in amino acids: CSVSLDRDGGTDTQYF. The CDR3 region has the DNA TGCAGCGTCAGTTTAGACCGGGACGGAGGCACAGATACGCAGTATTTT. The chain employs TRBV29-1 and TRBJ2-3; TRBD1 or TRBD2 may be the D gene (5 bases each). Germline V lookup: CDR1 SQVTM, CDR2 ANQGSEA. This CDR3 region has 16 residues. The germline V and J ends were trimmed by 6 bases and 1 base, with 20 bases remaining between them.

The V and J genes are TRBV29-1 and TRBJ2-2, with TRBD2 matching over 11 bases. This CDR3 is 15 amino acids long. Germline V gene sequence: CDR1 SQVTM, CDR2 ANQGSEA. The V and J ends lost 5 bases and 4 bases, in that order; junction bases with no gene match: 6. CDR3 region: CSVLLAGGLTGELFF. The CDR3 DNA follows: TGCAGCGTTCTCCTAGCGGGAGGTCTCACCGGGGAGCTGTTTTTT.

The J gene is TRBJ1-2, the V gene TRBV30; 7 nucleotides align to TRBD1. There are 12 residues in the CDR3. The V gene end was trimmed by 1 base and the J gene end by 8 bases; junction bases not matched to a gene: 4. Germline V gene lookup returns CDR1 GTSNPN and CDR2 SVGIG (reference sequence). CDR3 nucleotide sequence: TGTGCCTGGAGTGGCAGGACAGGAGGCTACACCTTC. Translation gives CAWSGRTGGYTF.

This clonotype has a handful of counts. The CDR3 coding sequence is TGTGCCAGCGGTTACACTAGCTACGAGCAGTACTTC. Translation gives CASGYTSYEQYF. The V and J genes are TRBV11-2 and TRBJ2-7, with D perhaps TRBD2 (5 bases). Germline CDR1 SGHAT, CDR2 FQNNGV. The CDR3 is made up of 12 amino acids. V lost 8 bases to trimming and J lost 3 bases, with 11 bases between them.

This clonotype was counted a single time. This chain connects TRBV6-4 to TRBJ2-1; the match to TRBD2 covers 10 bases. The germline V gene has CDR1 MRHNA and CDR2 SNTAGT. Germline trimming cut 5 bases from V and 6 bases from J; bases unmatched to any gene: 7. The CDR3 is made up of 15 amino acids. The CDR3: CASSKLAGDSNEQFF. CDR3 bases: TGTGCCAGCAGTAAGCTAGCGGGAGATTCCAATGAGCAGTTCTTC.

CDR3 sequence reads: CASRKSGPRYEQYF. DNA for the CDR3: TGTGCCAGCCGAAAATCGGGCCCTCGCTACGAGCAGTACTTC. The gene calls are TRBV28 and TRBJ2-7; D not certain. Looked up from germline, CDR1 is MDHEN and CDR2 is SYDVKM. The CDR3 is 14 residues long. With 8 bases removed from V and 3 bases from J, the gap between germline ends came to 17 bases.

This chain joins TRBV20-1 and TRBJ2-5; unclear D gene. Trimming shortened V by 2 bases and J by 2 bases, and 3 bases separated the two germline ends. Germline-derived CDR1 and CDR2 are DFQATT and SNEGSKA (reference sequence). The CDR3 covers 11 residues. Written as DNA, the CDR3 is TGCAGTGCTAGACAACAAGAGACCCAGTACTTC. Translation: CSARQQETQYF.

The V call is TRBV29-1, the J call TRBJ2-1; TRBD2 matches at 11 bases. CDR1 is SQVTM, CDR2 ANQGSEA, per germline. With V trimmed by 5 bases and J by 14 bases, 5 bases remained unmatched. The CDR3 extends over 11 amino acids. As DNA, the CDR3 is TGCAGCGTTACTAGCGGGAGTGCAAAGTTCTTC. Residues: CSVTSGSAKFF.